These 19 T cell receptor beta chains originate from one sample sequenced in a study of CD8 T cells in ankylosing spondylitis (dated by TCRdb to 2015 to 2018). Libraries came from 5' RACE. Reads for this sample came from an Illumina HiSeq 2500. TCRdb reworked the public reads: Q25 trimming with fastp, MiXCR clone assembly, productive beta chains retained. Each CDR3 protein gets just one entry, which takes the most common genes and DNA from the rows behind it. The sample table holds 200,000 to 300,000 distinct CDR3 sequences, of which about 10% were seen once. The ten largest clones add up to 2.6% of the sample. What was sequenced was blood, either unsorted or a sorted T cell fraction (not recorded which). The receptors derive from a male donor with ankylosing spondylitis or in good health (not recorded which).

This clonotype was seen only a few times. The chain's CDR3 is CASSLGKGHEQYF. Here the CDR3 DNA reads TGTGCCAGCAGTTTGGGTAAGGGGCACGAGCAGTACTTC. The chain carries TRBV12-3 or TRBV12-4 and TRBJ2-7; TRBD1 might be the D (5 bases). V gave up 3 bases and J gave up 5 bases, with 11 bases separating them. This CDR3 spans 13 amino acids.

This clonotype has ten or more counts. The CDR3: CASSADRTQETQYF. CDR3 nucleotides: TGTGCCAGCAGTGCCGACAGAACCCAGGAGACCCAGTACTTC. V is TRBV12-3 or TRBV12-4 and J is TRBJ2-5, with D tentatively TRBD1 (5 bases). The CDR3 has 14 residues. Trimming took 5 bases from V and 5 from J, leaving 15 bases between them.

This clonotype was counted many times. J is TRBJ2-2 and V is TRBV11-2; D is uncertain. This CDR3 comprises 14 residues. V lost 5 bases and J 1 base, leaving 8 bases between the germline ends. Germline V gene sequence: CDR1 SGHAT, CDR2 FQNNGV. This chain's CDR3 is CASSRRGNTGELFF. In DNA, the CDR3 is TGTGCCAGCAGCCGGCGAGGGAACACCGGGGAGCTGTTTTTT. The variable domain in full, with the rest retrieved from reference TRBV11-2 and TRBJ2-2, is EAGVAQSPRYKIIEKRQSVAFWCNPISGHATLYWYQQILGQGPKLLIQFQNNGVVDDSQLPKDRFSAERLKGVDSTLKIQPAKLEDSAVYLCASSRRGNTGELFFGEGSRLTVL.

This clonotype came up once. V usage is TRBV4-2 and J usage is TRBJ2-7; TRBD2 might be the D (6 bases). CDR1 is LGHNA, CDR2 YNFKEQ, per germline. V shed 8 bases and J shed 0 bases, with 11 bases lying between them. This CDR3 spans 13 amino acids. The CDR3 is CASGPGGSYEQYF. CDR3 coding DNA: TGTGCCAGCGGCCCCGGGGGCTCCTACGAGCAGTACTTC.

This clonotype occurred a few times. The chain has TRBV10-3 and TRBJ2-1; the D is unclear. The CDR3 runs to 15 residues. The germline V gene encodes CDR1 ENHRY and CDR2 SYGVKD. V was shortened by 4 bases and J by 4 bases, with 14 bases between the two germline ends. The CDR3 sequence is CAISANQELYNEQFF. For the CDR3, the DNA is TGTGCCATCAGTGCGAATCAGGAACTTTACAATGAGCAGTTCTTC.

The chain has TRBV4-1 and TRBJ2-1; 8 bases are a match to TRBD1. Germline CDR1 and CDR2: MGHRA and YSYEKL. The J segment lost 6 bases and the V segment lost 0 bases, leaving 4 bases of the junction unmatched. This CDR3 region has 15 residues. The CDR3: CASSQEGGQGNEQFF. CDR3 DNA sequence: TGCGCCAGCAGCCAAGAGGGTGGACAGGGCAATGAGCAGTTCTTC.

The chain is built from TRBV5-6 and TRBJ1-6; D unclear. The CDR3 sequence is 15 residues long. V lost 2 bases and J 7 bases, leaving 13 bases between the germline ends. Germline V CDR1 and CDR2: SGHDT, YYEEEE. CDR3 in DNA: TGTGCCAGCAGCTTAACCCTCCCGGCGAATTCACCCCTCCACTTT. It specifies CASSLTLPANSPLHF.

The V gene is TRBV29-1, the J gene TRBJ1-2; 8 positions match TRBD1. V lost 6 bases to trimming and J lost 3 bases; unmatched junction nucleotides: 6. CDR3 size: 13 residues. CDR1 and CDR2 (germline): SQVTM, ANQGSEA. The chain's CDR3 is CSVLAQGDYGYTF. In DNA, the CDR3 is TGCAGCGTCCTGGCACAGGGGGACTATGGCTACACCTTC. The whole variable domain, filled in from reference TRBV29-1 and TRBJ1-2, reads SAVISQKPSRDICQRGTSLTIQCQVDSQVTMMFWYRQQPGQSLTLIATANQGSEATYESGFVIDKFPISRPNLTFSTLTVSNMSPEDSSIYLCSVLAQGDYGYTFGSGTRLTVV.

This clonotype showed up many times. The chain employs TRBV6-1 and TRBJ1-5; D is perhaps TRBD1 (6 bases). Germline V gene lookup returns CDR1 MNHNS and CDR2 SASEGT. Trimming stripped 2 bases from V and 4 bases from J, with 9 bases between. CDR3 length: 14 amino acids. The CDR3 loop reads CASSETGKNQPQHF. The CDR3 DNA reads TGTGCCAGCAGTGAAACAGGGAAGAATCAGCCCCAGCATTTT.

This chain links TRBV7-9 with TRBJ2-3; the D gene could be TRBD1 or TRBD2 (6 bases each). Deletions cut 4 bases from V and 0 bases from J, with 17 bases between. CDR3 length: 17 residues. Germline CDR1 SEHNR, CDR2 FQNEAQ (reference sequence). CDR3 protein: CASSSHTGADSTDTQYF. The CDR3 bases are TGTGCCAGCAGCTCACATACGGGGGCGGATAGCACAGATACGCAGTATTTT.

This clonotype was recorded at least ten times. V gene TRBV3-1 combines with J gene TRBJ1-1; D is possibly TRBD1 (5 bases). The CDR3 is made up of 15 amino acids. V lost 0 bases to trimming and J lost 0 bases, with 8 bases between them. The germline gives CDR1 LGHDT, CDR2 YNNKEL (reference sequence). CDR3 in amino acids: CASSQEGVMNTEAFF. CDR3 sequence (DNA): TGTGCCAGCAGCCAAGAGGGGGTCATGAACACTGAAGCTTTCTTT.

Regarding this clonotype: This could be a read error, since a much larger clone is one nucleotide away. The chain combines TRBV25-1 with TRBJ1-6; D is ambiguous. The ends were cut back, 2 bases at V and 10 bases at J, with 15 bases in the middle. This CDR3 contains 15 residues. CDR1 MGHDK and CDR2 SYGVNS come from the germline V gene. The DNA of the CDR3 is TGTGCCAGCAGTGAAATGGAGGGCATATGGTCACCCCTCCACTTT. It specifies CASSEMEGIWSPLHF.

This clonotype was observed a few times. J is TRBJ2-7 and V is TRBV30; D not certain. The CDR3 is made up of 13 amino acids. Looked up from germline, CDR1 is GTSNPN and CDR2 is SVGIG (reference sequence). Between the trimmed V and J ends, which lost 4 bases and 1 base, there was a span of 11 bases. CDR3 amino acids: CAWNLGTSYEQYF. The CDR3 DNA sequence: TGTGCCTGGAACCTGGGTACGTCCTACGAGCAGTACTTC.

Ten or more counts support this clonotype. Here the CDR3 reads CSACTGTGGPYEQYF. The CDR3 bases are TGCAGTGCATGTACCGGGACAGGGGGCCCCTACGAGCAGTACTTC. The genes are TRBV20-1 and TRBJ2-7; TRBD1 matches 12 bases. V dropped 6 bases and J dropped 2; count of bases not matched to a gene: 8. This CDR3 contains 15 residues. Germline assignment: CDR1 DFQATT and CDR2 SNEGSKA (reference sequence).

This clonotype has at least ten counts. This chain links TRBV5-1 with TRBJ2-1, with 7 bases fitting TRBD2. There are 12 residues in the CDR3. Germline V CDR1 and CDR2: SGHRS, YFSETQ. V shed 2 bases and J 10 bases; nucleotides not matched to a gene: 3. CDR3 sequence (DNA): TGCGCCAGCAGCTTAAACGGGGGGGAGCAGTTCTTC. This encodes CASSLNGGEQFF. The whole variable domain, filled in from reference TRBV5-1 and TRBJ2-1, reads KAGVTQTPRYLIKTRGQQVTLSCSPISGHRSVSWYQQTPGQGLQFLFEYFSETQRNKGNFPGRFSGRQFSNSRSEMNVSTLELGDSALYLCASSLNGGEQFFGPGTRLTVL.

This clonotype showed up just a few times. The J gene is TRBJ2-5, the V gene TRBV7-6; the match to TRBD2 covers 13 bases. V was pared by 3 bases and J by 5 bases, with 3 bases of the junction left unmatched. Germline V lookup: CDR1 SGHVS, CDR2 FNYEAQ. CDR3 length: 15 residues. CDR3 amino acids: CASSFTSGRGETQYF. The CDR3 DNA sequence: TGTGCCAGCAGCTTCACTAGCGGGAGGGGGGAGACCCAGTACTTC.

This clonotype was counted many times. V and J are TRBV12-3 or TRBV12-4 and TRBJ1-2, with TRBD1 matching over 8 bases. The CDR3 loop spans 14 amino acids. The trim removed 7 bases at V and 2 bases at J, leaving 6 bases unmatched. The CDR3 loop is CASNPGQGNYGYTF. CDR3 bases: TGTGCCAGCAATCCAGGACAGGGCAACTATGGCTACACCTTC.

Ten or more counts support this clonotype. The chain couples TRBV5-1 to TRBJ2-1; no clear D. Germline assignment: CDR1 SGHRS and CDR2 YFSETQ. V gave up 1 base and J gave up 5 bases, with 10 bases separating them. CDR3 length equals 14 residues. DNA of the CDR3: TGCGCCAGCAGCTTGTTTCCAGCTGACAATGAGCAGTTCTTC. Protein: CASSLFPADNEQFF.

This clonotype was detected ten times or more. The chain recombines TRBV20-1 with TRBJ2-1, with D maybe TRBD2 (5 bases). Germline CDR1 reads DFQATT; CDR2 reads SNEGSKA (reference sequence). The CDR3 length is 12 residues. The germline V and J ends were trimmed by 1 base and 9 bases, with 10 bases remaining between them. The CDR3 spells CSARGTLIEQFF. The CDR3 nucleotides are TGCAGTGCTAGAGGGACTCTTATTGAGCAGTTCTTC.